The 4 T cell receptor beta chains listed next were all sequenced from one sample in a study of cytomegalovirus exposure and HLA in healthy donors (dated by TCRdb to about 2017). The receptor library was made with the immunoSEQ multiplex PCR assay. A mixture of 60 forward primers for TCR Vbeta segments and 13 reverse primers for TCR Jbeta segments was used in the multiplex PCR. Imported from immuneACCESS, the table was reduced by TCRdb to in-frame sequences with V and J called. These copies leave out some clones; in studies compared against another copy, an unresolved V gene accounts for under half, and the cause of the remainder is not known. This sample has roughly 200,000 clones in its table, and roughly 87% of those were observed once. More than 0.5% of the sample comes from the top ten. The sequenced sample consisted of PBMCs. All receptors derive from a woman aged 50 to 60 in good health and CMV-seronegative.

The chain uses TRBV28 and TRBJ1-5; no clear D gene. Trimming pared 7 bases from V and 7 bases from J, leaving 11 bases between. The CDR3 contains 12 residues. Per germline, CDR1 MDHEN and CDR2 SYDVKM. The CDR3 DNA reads TGTGCCAGCACGACCTCGGGACAGCCCCAGCATTTT. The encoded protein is CASTTSGQPQHF.

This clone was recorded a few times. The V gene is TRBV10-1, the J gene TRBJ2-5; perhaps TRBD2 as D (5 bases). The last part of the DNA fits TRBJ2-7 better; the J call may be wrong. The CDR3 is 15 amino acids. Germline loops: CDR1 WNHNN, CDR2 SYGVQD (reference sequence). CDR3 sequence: CASSGGFPVFHEQYF. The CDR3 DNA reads TGCGCCAGCAGTGGAGGGTTTCCAGTTTTTCACGAGCAGTACTTC.

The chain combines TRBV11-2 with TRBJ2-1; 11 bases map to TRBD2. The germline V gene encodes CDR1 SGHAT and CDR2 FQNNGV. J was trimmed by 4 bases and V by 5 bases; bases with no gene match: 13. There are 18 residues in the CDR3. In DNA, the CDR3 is TGTGCCAGCAGCCCCTACTCCGGGACTAGCGGATATTACAATGAGCAGTTCTTC. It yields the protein CASSPYSGTSGYYNEQFF.

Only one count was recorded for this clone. This chain's CDR3 is CASGTDSMNTEAFF. As DNA, the CDR3 is TGTGCCAGTGGGACAGATAGCATGAACACTGAAGCTTTCTTT. V is TRBV19 and J is TRBJ1-1, with TRBD1 matching over 7 bases. There are 14 residues in the CDR3. V dropped 8 bases and J dropped 0; count of bases not matched to a gene: 6. CDR1 LNHDA and CDR2 SQIVND come from the germline V gene (reference sequence).